This T cell receptor (beta chain) is drawn from a study of CD8 T cells in Susac syndrome. Turning to the study itself: Among the sequenced Susac syndrome patients, six had active disease while eight or nine were in remission.

This clonotype was counted once. The CDR3 length is 10 residues. Trimming shortened V by 7 bases and J by 5 bases, and 8 bases separated the two germline ends. Germline CDR1 and CDR2: SQVTM and ANQGSEA. While CD8+ and CD4+ T cells were isolated negatively, TEMRA cells were enriched by FACS. A quantity of roughly 0.5 to 1 ug RNA underwent reverse transcription using random hexamers. TCRdb reanalysed the immunoSEQ multiplex PCR reads using MiXCR and keeps one entry per CDR3 protein. This table has tens of thousands of distinct CDR3 sequences, about 95% appearing once. This receptor was obtained from a human donor with Susac syndrome. The V call is TRBV29-1, the J call TRBJ2-5; D remains unclear. The specimen was CD8+ T cells from PBMCs. The CDR3 here is CSALWETQYF. As DNA, the CDR3 is TGCAGCGCTCTTTGGGAGACCCAGTACTTC.